One sample yielded the 7 T cell receptor beta chains listed below, sequenced in a study of a mutant IDH1 vaccine in newly diagnosed glioma. Method: immunoSEQ multiplex PCR; TCRdb's copy keeps in-frame clones and lacks some. Of tens of thousands of clones in the sample, around 83% are singletons; the top ten hold 4.6%. Time point: baseline, week 1 (first vaccination visit). Noted treatment: pre-vaccination baseline after standard-of-care therapy. Sequenced material: peripheral blood mononuclear cells (PBMCs), taken from a glioma patient treated with radiotherapy, temozolomide or both. These receptors were taken from a woman aged 18 to 35 with glioma. Some clones in this sample may be carry-over from other donors' samples.

The chain combines TRBV19 with TRBJ1-1; 10 bases map to TRBD1. Germline CDR1 reads LNHDA; CDR2 reads SQIVND (reference sequence). V trimming: 9 bases; J trimming: 3 bases; junction bases outside the gene matches: 4. The CDR3 covers 13 residues. The CDR3 bases are TGTGCCAGCCGGACAGGGGGGGACACTGAAGCTTTCTTT. Its protein product is CASRTGGDTEAFF. Based on the CDR3 plus reference TRBV19 and TRBJ1-1, the full variable domain is DGGITQSPKYLFRKEGQNVTLSCEQNLNHDAMYWYRQDPGQGLRLIYYSQIVNDFQKGDIAEGYSVSREKKESFPLTVTSAQKNPTAFYLCASRTGGDTEAFFGQGTRLTVV.

The gene calls are TRBV5-1 and TRBJ2-7, with a tentative D call TRBD2 (5 bases). Looked up from germline, CDR1 is SGHRS and CDR2 is YFSETQ. The ends were cut back, 2 bases at V and 2 bases at J, with 11 bases in the middle. The CDR3 length is 14 residues. Written as DNA, the CDR3 is TGCGCCAGCAGCTTCCTAGCAGCCACCTACGAGCAGTACTTC. The encoded protein is CASSFLAATYEQYF.

The V call is TRBV9, the J call TRBJ2-3, with TRBD2 as a possible D gene (5 bases). Between the trimmed V and J ends, which lost 4 bases and 2 bases, there was a span of 14 bases. The CDR3 has 15 amino acids. Germline assignment: CDR1 SGDLS and CDR2 YYNGEE. The CDR3 here is CASSPEAGSTDTQYF. CDR3 in DNA: TGTGCCAGCAGCCCCGAGGCGGGCTCCACAGATACGCAGTATTTT. Complete variable domain (other parts from reference TRBV9 and TRBJ2-3): DSGVTQTPKHLITATGQRVTLRCSPRSGDLSVYWYQQSLDQGLQFLIQYYNGEERAKGNILERFSAQQFPDLHSELNLSSLELGDSALYFCASSPEAGSTDTQYFGPGTRLTVL.

The chain joins TRBV6-6 to TRBJ2-1; D not certain. The germline V gene has CDR1 MNHNY and CDR2 SVGAGI (reference sequence). The CDR3 extends over 13 amino acids. Trimming stripped 1 base from V and 4 bases from J, with 5 bases between. CDR3 nucleotides: TGTGCCAGCAGTTACTACACATACAATGAGCAGTTCTTC. This translates into CASSYYTYNEQFF.

The rearrangement links TRBV5-1 to TRBJ2-4; D ambiguous. Trimming pared 4 bases from V and 2 bases from J, leaving 16 bases between. Germline assignment: CDR1 SGHRS and CDR2 YFSETQ. CDR3 length: 16 residues. The CDR3 is CASSRETRGTKNIQYF. The CDR3 DNA reads TGCGCCAGCAGCCGTGAAACCAGAGGTACCAAAAACATTCAGTACTTC.

The rearrangement links TRBV30 to TRBJ1-6; TRBD1 matches at 8 bases. The junction had 6 bases not matched to a gene; V was cut back by 0 bases and J by 11 bases. CDR3 length equals 14 residues. CDR1 and CDR2 from the germline V gene are GTSNPN and SVGIG (reference sequence). CDR3 loop: CAWSVGTGQPPLHF. In DNA, the CDR3 is TGTGCCTGGAGTGTGGGGACAGGCCAGCCACCCCTCCACTTT. The complete variable domain, with remaining parts taken from reference TRBV30 and TRBJ1-6, reads SQTIHQWPATLVQPVGSPLSLECTVEGTSNPNLYWYRQAAGRGLQLLFYSVGIGQISSEVPQNLSASRPQDRQFILSSKKLLLSDSGFYLCAWSVGTGQPPLHFGNGTRLTVT.

This clone was recorded once. The chain links TRBV29-1 to TRBJ2-7; 8 nucleotides line up with TRBD1. After removal of 3 bases from V and 5 bases from J, the junction contained 6 bases not matched to a gene. Germline CDR1 is SQVTM and CDR2 is ANQGSEA. The CDR3 sequence is 13 residues long. For the CDR3, the DNA is TGCAGCGTTGAGTTGACAGGGGCCCACGAGCAGTACTTC. It translates to CSVELTGAHEQYF.